This T cell receptor beta chain is from a study of T cells in Graves' hyperthyroidism and ophthalmopathy. V was pared by 10 bases and J by 3 bases, with 18 bases of the junction left unmatched. The CDR3 runs 19 residues. From germline, CDR1 is MNHEY and CDR2 SVGEGT. The source of the PBMCs was 10 ml of fresh peripheral blood. Amplified regions were TCR beta CDR3 sequences from RNA transcripts. Initially, a first-round RT-PCR of the TCR CDR3 employed the HTBI primer set. TCRdb analysed the multiplex PCR reads with MiXCR anew, one entry per CDR3 protein. The sample yields about 610,000 distinct CDR3 sequences, 16% seen once.

The sequenced sample was blood. This sequence joins TRBV6-2 or TRBV6-3 and TRBJ2-7; TRBD2 matches 16 bases. This TCR derives from a woman in her thirties or forties with Graves' ophthalmopathy. The CDR3 is CATFGPWGTSGRDRYEQYF. CDR3 in DNA: TGTGCCACTTTTGGGCCGTGGGGGACTAGCGGGAGGGACCGCTACGAGCAGTACTTC.